Below are 27 T cell receptor beta chains sequenced from a single sample in a study of early T cells in non-severe SARS-CoV-2 infection. TCRdb re-called the 5' RACE reads with MiXCR, one entry per CDR3 protein. The repertoire consists of about 50,000 distinct CDR3 sequences, with approximately 7.6% occurring once and the leading ten covering approximately 4%. Material: whole blood. The receptors originated from an adult who was a healthcare worker with PCR-confirmed SARS-CoV-2 infection or an uninfected control (not recorded which).

The chain recombines TRBV4-1 with TRBJ1-4; 10 nucleotides match TRBD1. With 4 bases clipped from V and 5 bases from J, the junction kept 4 bases outside the gene matches. Germline CDR1 MGHRA, CDR2 YSYEKL. CDR3 size: 15 residues. The CDR3 DNA follows: TGCGCCAGCAGCCGCACGGGACAGGGGAATGAAAAACTGTTTTTT. Translation: CASSRTGQGNEKLFF.

This clonotype was detected many times. The chain combines TRBV4-1 with TRBJ2-1, with 7 bases matching TRBD2. The CDR3 sequence is 14 residues long. The germline gives CDR1 MGHRA, CDR2 YSYEKL. J lost 9 bases, V lost 1 base, and 6 bases had no gene match. In nucleotides, the CDR3 is TGCGCCAGCAGCCAAGTCGTCCCGGGGGGTGAGCAGTTCTTC. Amino acids: CASSQVVPGGEQFF.

This clonotype was recorded at least ten times. V gene TRBV5-1 combines with J gene TRBJ2-3; TRBD2 matches at 8 bases. This CDR3 contains 14 residues. CDR1 SGHRS and CDR2 YFSETQ come from the germline V gene. The J segment lost 6 bases and the V segment lost 6 bases, leaving 9 bases of the junction unmatched. CDR3: CASKQSGGPDTQYF. DNA for the CDR3: TGCGCCAGCAAGCAGTCGGGGGGGCCGGATACGCAGTATTTT.

This sequence joins TRBV19 and TRBJ1-4; a weak D match, TRBD1 (6 bases). The CDR3 contains 13 residues. Germline assignment: CDR1 LNHDA and CDR2 SQIVND (reference sequence). With 5 bases removed from V and 7 bases from J, the gap between germline ends came to 11 bases. The CDR3 DNA sequence: TGTGCCAGTAGTCTACAGGGTGGTGAAAAACTGTTTTTT. Translated: CASSLQGGEKLFF.

There are a few counts of this clonotype. The rearrangement links TRBV10-1 to TRBJ2-7, with D possibly matching TRBD2 (5 bases). Trimming took 4 bases from V and 6 from J, leaving 16 bases between them. CDR1 and CDR2 from the germline V gene are WNHNN and SYGVQD (reference sequence). This CDR3 comprises 14 residues. This CDR3 is CASSVGGLGSEQYF. CDR3 sequence (DNA): TGCGCCAGCAGTGTTGGCGGCCTGGGGAGCGAGCAGTACTTC.

The chain links TRBV11-2 to TRBJ2-7; 8 nucleotides line up with TRBD1. J was trimmed by 4 bases and V by 4 bases; bases with no gene match: 6. The germline V gene has CDR1 SGHAT and CDR2 FQNNGV. The CDR3 is made up of 14 amino acids. DNA for the CDR3: TGTGCCAGCAGCTCCTGGACAGGGTCTTACGAGCAGTACTTC. This gives the protein CASSSWTGSYEQYF.

A few counts support this clonotype. The chain uses TRBV5-1 and TRBJ2-6; tentative D call: TRBD1 (6 bases). V gave up 7 bases and J gave up 0 bases, with 17 bases separating them. CDR3 length: 17 residues. CDR1 is SGHRS, CDR2 YFSETQ, per germline. The DNA of the CDR3 is TGCGCCAGCGGTCCCGGGACAATCTTCTCTGGGGCCAACGTCCTGACTTTC. Translated: CASGPGTIFSGANVLTF.

This rearrangement joins TRBV20-1 to TRBJ2-3; D may be TRBD2 (7 bases). Germline-derived CDR1 and CDR2 are DFQATT and SNEGSKA (reference sequence). V was pared by 4 bases and J by 0 bases, with 17 bases between. This CDR3 is built from 16 residues. This CDR3 is CSAISRGATSTDTQYF. CDR3 coding DNA: TGCAGTGCTATATCCCGGGGGGCCACTAGCACAGATACGCAGTATTTT.

The genes are TRBV3-1 and TRBJ2-1, with TRBD2 as a possible D gene (5 bases). The CDR3 consists of 17 residues. Germline V CDR1 and CDR2: LGHDT, YNNKEL (reference sequence). Trimming took off 2 bases at V and 2 bases at J, with 16 bases between the two ends. CDR3 nucleotide sequence: TGTGCCAGCAGCCAACGTGGGAGCGGCTTGACCTACAATGAGCAGTTCTTC. The encoded protein is CASSQRGSGLTYNEQFF.

This clonotype appeared a few times. The chain carries TRBV12-3 or TRBV12-4 and TRBJ2-5; 7 nucleotides match TRBD2. The CDR3 totals 12 residues. J was trimmed by 4 bases and V by 7 bases; bases with no gene match: 3. The chain's CDR3 is CASTWGGETQYF. CDR3 sequence (DNA): TGTGCCAGCACCTGGGGGGGAGAGACCCAGTACTTC.

This clonotype was seen ten or more times. The chain combines TRBV6-6 with TRBJ1-2; D not certain. The germline gives CDR1 MNHNY, CDR2 SVGAGI (reference sequence). This CDR3 contains 15 residues. Trimming stripped 4 bases from V and 3 bases from J, with 15 bases between. CDR3 region: CASSSPEGTYYGYTF. DNA of the CDR3: TGTGCCAGCAGTTCGCCGGAGGGAACCTACTATGGCTACACCTTC.

This chain links TRBV20-1 with TRBJ2-3, with D unresolved. This CDR3 contains 15 residues. Germline V gene lookup returns CDR1 DFQATT and CDR2 SNEGSKA (reference sequence). V dropped 2 bases and J dropped 2 bases, with 14 bases sitting between them. The CDR3 spells CSARPVGSLTDTQYF. The CDR3, as DNA: TGCAGTGCTAGACCAGTTGGAAGCCTCACAGATACGCAGTATTTT.

This clonotype has at least ten counts. The V call is TRBV28, the J call TRBJ1-4, with a weak D call TRBD1 (6 bases). With 7 bases removed from V and 8 bases from J, the gap between germline ends came to 11 bases. Germline loops: CDR1 MDHEN, CDR2 SYDVKM. This CDR3 has 12 residues. The DNA for the CDR3 is TGTGCCAGCAATCGACAGGCGGAAAAACTGTTTTTT. This translates into CASNRQAEKLFF.

This clonotype has ten or more counts. The chain combines TRBV29-1 with TRBJ1-5, with unresolved D. CDR1 is SQVTM and CDR2 is ANQGSEA in the germline V gene. V was clipped by 4 bases and J by 5 bases, with 12 bases between them. This CDR3 contains 13 residues. The chain's CDR3 is CSVGLGNDQPQHF. CDR3 nucleotide sequence: TGCAGCGTTGGTCTTGGGAACGATCAGCCCCAGCATTTT. Full variable domain (outside the CDR3, taken from reference TRBV29-1 and TRBJ1-5): SAVISQKPSRDICQRGTSLTIQCQVDSQVTMMFWYRQQPGQSLTLIATANQGSEATYESGFVIDKFPISRPNLTFSTLTVSNMSPEDSSIYLCSVGLGNDQPQHFGDGTRLSIL.

Only a few counts were recorded for this clonotype. In DNA form, the CDR3 reads TGTGCCAGCAGCCCCACGACAGGGATCGGGGAGCTGTTTTTT. Translated, it gives CASSPTTGIGELFF. V gene TRBV9 combines with J gene TRBJ2-2, with TRBD1 matching 7 bases. Germline V gene data show CDR1 as SGDLS and CDR2 as YYNGEE. The CDR3 spans 14 residues. V shed 4 bases and J 7 bases; nucleotides not matched to a gene: 7.

This clonotype was counted a few times. The V call is TRBV3-1, the J call TRBJ2-1; 10 nucleotides line up with TRBD2. Germline assignment: CDR1 LGHDT and CDR2 YNNKEL (reference sequence). V dropped 2 bases and J dropped 8; count of bases not matched to a gene: 6. The CDR3 spans 15 residues. CDR3 bases: TGTGCCAGCAGCCAATCAGCGGGAGGGGTCGATGAGCAGTTCTTC. Amino acid sequence: CASSQSAGGVDEQFF.

V is TRBV24-1 and J is TRBJ2-2; TRBD1 agrees at 7 bases. The length of the CDR3 is 16 residues. Trimming cost V 3 bases and J 0 bases; bases outside gene matches: 3. Germline V gives CDR1 KGHDR, CDR2 SFDVKD. The CDR3 spells CATSDAGTANTGELFF. The CDR3 DNA follows: TGTGCCACCAGTGATGCCGGGACAGCGAACACCGGGGAGCTGTTTTTT.

There are many counts of this clonotype. This chain links TRBV7-9 with TRBJ1-1; no definite D call. The CDR3 runs to 17 residues. V lost 3 bases, J lost 3 bases, and 20 bases lay in between. Germline CDR1 SEHNR, CDR2 FQNEAQ (reference sequence). The CDR3 sequence is CASSFGFGGQQDTEAFF. Here the CDR3 DNA reads TGTGCCAGCAGCTTTGGTTTTGGCGGGCAGCAGGACACTGAAGCTTTCTTT.

This clonotype was counted only a few times. The chain uses TRBV27 and TRBJ1-1; D gene ambiguous. Germline V CDR1 and CDR2: MNHEY, SMNVEV (reference sequence). The CDR3 extends over 14 amino acids. Trimming removed 4 bases from V and 5 bases from J, with 14 bases in between. CDR3 amino acids: CASSSVAGSTEAFF. CDR3 nucleotides: TGTGCCAGCAGTTCCGTGGCGGGCTCGACTGAAGCTTTCTTT.

The sample holds many counts of this clonotype. The chain employs TRBV5-4 and TRBJ2-5, with 16 bases matching TRBD2. The germline V gene has CDR1 SGHNT and CDR2 YYREEE (reference sequence). The CDR3 sequence is 18 residues long. V was clipped by 4 bases and J by 5 bases; unmatched bases: 11. The CDR3 DNA is TGTGCCAGCAGCCCGGGGACTAGCGGGAGGGCCGGCAAGGAGACCCAGTACTTC. Its translation: CASSPGTSGRAGKETQYF.

This clonotype occurred a few times. V is TRBV4-2 and J is TRBJ2-7; TRBD1 or TRBD2 may be the D gene (6 bases each). The CDR3 totals 15 residues. Per the germline V gene, CDR1 is LGHNA and CDR2 is YNFKEQ. V was shortened by 1 base and J by 3 bases, with 13 bases between the two germline ends. CDR3 nucleotides: TGTGCCAGCAGCCAAGTAGGGGGGCCCTTCTACGAGCAGTACTTC. This encodes CASSQVGGPFYEQYF.

A few counts support this clonotype. The chain uses TRBV27 and TRBJ2-5; 11 bases align to TRBD2. The length of the CDR3 is 17 residues. Looked up from germline, CDR1 is MNHEY and CDR2 is SMNVEV (reference sequence). V trimming: 4 bases; J trimming: 5 bases; junction bases outside the gene matches: 12. The CDR3 DNA sequence: TGTGCCAGCAGTTCCTCCCTAGAGACTAGCGGGACTGAGACCCAGTACTTC. It is translated as CASSSSLETSGTETQYF.

The chain employs TRBV20-1 and TRBJ2-1, with TRBD1 matching over 11 bases. J lost 3 bases, V lost 5 bases, and 3 bases had no gene match. The CDR3 extends over 14 amino acids. The germline V gene has CDR1 DFQATT and CDR2 SNEGSKA (reference sequence). For the CDR3, the DNA is TGCAGTGCTCCGGACAGGGGGCTCTACAATGAGCAGTTCTTC. It specifies CSAPDRGLYNEQFF.

This clonotype was counted many times. The chain carries TRBV18 and TRBJ2-2, with no clear D. V was pared by 0 bases and J by 3 bases, with 8 bases between. CDR1 is KGHSH, CDR2 LQKENI, per germline. This CDR3 is built from 15 residues. CDR3 in DNA: TGTGCCAGCTCACCACCCTCCATACACACCGGGGAGCTGTTTTTT. Translating gives CASSPPSIHTGELFF.

A few counts support this clonotype. The CDR3 DNA reads as TGTGCCTGGAGCCGGGGGGACAGCCGTAATAACTATGGCTACACCTTC. Residues: CAWSRGDSRNNYGYTF. The rearrangement uses TRBV30 and TRBJ1-2; 7 bases map to TRBD1. The length of the CDR3 is 16 residues. Germline V gene data show CDR1 as GTSNPN and CDR2 as SVGIG (reference sequence). V was clipped by 3 bases and J by 1 base; unmatched bases: 11.

This clonotype was detected only a few times. The rearrangement joins TRBV4-1 to TRBJ2-3; no reliable D call. This CDR3 has 13 residues. Per germline, CDR1 MGHRA and CDR2 YSYEKL. Trimming removed 0 bases from V and 8 bases from J, with 9 bases in between. The CDR3 loop reads CASSQETGGTQYF. The CDR3 region has the DNA TGCGCCAGCAGCCAAGAAACGGGCGGTACGCAGTATTTT.

The V gene is TRBV5-6, the J gene TRBJ1-6; D is unclear. The CDR3 runs 15 residues. V shed 3 bases and J shed 10 bases, with 17 bases lying between them. Germline lookup yields CDR1 SGHDT and CDR2 YYEEEE. CDR3 DNA: TGTGCCAGCAGCTCCCGGGATTCGATTGGATCACCCCTCCACTTT. Translated: CASSSRDSIGSPLHF.